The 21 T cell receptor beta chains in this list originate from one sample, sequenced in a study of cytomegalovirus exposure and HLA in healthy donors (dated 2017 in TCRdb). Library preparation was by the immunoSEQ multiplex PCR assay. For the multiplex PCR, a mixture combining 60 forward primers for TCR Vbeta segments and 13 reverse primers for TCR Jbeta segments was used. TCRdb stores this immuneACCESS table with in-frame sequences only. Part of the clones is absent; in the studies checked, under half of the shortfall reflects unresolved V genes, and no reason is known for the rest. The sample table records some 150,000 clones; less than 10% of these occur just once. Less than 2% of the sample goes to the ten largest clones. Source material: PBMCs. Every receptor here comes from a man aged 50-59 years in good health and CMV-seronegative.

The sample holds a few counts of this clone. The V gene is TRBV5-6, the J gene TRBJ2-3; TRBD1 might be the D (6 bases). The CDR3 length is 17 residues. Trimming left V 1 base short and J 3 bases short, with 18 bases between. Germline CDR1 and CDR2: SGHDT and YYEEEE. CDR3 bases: TGTGCCAGCAGCTTGTATTCAGGGGAGATTGGGACAGATACGCAGTATTTT. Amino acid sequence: CASSLYSGEIGTDTQYF.

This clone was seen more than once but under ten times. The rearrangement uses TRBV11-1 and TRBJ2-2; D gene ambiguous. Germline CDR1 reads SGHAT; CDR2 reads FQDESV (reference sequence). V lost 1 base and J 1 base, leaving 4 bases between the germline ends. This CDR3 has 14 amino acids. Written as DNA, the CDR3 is TGTGCCAGCAGCTTAGAACAGAACACCGGGGAGCTGTTTTTT. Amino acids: CASSLEQNTGELFF.

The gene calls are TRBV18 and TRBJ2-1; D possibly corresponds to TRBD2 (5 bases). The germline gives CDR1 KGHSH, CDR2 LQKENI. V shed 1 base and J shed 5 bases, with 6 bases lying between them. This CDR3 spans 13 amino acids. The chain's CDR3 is CASSPQRNNEQFF. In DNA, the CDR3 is TGTGCCAGCTCACCACAGCGGAACAATGAGCAGTTCTTC.

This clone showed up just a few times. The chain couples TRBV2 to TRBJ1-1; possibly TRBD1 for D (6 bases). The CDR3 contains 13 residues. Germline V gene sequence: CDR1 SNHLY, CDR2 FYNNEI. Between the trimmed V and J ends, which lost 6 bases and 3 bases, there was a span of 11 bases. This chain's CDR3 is CASRGGRDTEAFF. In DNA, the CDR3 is TGTGCCAGCAGAGGGGGGAGGGACACTGAAGCTTTCTTT.

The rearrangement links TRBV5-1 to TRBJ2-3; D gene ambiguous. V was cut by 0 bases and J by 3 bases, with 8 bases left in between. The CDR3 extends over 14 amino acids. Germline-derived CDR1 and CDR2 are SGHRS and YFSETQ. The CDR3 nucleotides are TGCGCCAGCAGCTTGGCCCAGGATACAGATACGCAGTATTTT. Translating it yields CASSLAQDTDTQYF.

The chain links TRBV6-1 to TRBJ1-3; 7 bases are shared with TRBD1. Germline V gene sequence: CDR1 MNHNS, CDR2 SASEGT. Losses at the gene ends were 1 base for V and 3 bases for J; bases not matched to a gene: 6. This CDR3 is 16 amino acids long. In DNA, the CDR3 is TGTGCCAGCAGTGAAGATGAGGGGGCAGGTGGAAACACCATATATTTT. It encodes CASSEDEGAGGNTIYF.

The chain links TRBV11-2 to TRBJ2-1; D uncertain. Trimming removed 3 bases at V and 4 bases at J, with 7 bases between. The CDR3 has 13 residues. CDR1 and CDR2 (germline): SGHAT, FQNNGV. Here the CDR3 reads CASSFKRYNEQFF. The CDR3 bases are TGTGCCAGCAGCTTCAAGCGTTACAATGAGCAGTTCTTC.

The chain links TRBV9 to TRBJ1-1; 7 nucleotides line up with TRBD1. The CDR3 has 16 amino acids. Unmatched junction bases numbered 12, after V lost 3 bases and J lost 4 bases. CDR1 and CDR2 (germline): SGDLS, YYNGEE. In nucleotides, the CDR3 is TGTGCCAGCAGCGCCTCTATTTCGACAGGGCCCACTGAAGCTTTCTTT. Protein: CASSASISTGPTEAFF.

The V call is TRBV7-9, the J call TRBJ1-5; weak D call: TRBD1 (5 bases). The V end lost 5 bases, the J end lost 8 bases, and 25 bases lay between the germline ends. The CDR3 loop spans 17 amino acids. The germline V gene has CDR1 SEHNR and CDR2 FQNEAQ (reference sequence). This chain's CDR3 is CASSLTPRGPAGEPQHF. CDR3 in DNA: TGTGCCAGCAGCCTTACCCCACGGGGCCCGGCGGGGGAGCCCCAGCATTTT. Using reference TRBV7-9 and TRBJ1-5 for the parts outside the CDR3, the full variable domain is DTGVSQNPRHKITKRGQNVTFRCDPISEHNRLYWYRQTLGQGPEFLTYFQNEAQLEKSRLLSDRFSAERPKGSFSTLEIQRTEQGDSAMYLCASSLTPRGPAGEPQHFGDGTRLSIL.

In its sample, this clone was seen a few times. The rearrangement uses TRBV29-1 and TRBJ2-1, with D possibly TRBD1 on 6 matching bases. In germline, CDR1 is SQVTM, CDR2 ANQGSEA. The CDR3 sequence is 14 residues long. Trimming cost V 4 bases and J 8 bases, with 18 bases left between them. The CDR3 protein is CSVVWAGAVDEQFF. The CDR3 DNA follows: TGCAGCGTTGTATGGGCAGGGGCGGTCGATGAGCAGTTCTTC.

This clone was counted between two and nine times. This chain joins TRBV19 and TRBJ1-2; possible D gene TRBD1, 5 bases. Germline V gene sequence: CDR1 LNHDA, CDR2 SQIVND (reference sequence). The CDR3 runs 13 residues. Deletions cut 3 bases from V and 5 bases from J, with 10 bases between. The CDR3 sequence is CASSIPRAYGYTF. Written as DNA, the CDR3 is TGTGCCAGTAGTATCCCCAGGGCGTATGGCTACACCTTC.

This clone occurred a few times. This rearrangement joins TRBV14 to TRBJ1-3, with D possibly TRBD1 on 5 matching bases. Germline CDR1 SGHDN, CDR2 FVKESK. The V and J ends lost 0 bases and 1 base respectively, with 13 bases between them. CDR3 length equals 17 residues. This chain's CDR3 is CASSQEMGPRSGNTIYF. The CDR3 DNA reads TGTGCCAGCAGCCAAGAGATGGGGCCTAGGTCTGGAAACACCATATATTTT. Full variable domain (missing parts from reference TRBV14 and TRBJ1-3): EAGVTQFPSHSVIEKGQTVTLRCDPISGHDNLYWYRRVMGKEIKFLLHFVKESKQDESGMPNNRFLAERTGGTYSTLKVQPAELEDSGVYFCASSQEMGPRSGNTIYFGEGSWLTVV.

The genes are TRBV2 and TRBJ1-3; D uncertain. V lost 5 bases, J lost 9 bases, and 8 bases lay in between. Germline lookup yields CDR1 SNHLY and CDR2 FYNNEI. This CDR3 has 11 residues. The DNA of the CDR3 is TGTGCCAGCAGTACAAGTGGCACCATATATTTT. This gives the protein CASSTSGTIYF.

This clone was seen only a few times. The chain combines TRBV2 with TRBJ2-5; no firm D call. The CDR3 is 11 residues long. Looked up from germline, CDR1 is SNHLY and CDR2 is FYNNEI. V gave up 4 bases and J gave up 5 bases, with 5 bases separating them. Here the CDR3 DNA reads TGTGCCAGCAGTGCCCGGGAGACCCAGTACTTC. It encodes CASSARETQYF.

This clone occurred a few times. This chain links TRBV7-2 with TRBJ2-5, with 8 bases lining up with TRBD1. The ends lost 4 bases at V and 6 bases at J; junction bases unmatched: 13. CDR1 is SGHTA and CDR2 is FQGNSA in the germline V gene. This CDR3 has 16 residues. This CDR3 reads CASSSQGQGARKTQYF. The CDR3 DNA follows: TGTGCCAGCAGCTCCCAGGGTCAGGGGGCGAGGAAGACCCAGTACTTC.

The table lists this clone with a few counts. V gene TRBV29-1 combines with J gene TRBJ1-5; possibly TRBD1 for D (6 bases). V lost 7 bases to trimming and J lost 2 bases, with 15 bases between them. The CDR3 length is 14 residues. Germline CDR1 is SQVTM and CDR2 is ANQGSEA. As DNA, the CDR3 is TGCAGCGCAGGGGACGGGGGGGGCAATCAGCCCCAGCATTTT. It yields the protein CSAGDGGGNQPQHF.

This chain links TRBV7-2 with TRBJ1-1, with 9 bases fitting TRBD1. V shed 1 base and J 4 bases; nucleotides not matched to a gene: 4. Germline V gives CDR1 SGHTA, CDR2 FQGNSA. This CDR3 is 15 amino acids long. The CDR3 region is CASSLGGQGSTEAFF. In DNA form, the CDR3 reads TGTGCCAGCAGCTTAGGGGGACAGGGTAGCACTGAAGCTTTCTTT. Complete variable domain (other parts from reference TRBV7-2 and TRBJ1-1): GAGVSQSPSNKVTEKGKDVELRCDPISGHTALYWYRQSLGQGLEFLIYFQGNSAPDKSGLPSDRFSAERTGGSVSTLTIQRTQQEDSAVYLCASSLGGQGSTEAFFGQGTRLTVV.

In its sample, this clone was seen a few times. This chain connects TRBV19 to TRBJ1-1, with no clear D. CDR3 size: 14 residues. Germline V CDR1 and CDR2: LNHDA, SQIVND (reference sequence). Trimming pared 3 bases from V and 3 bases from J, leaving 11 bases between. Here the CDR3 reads CASSMRGRDTEAFF. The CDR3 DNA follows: TGTGCCAGTAGTATGAGAGGGAGGGACACTGAAGCTTTCTTT.

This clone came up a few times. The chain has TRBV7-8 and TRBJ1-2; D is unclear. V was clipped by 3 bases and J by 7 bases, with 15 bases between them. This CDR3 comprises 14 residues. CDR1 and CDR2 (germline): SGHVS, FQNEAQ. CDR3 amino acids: CASSLSSLNGGYTF. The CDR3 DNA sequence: TGTGCCAGCAGCTTGAGTAGTCTGAACGGTGGCTACACCTTC.

CDR3 residues: CSVSTTNEKLFF. CDR3 bases: TGCAGCGTTTCCACAACTAATGAAAAACTGTTTTTT. V gene TRBV29-1 combines with J gene TRBJ1-4; D gene uncertain. The CDR3 contains 12 residues. Germline V gives CDR1 SQVTM, CDR2 ANQGSEA. V gave up 5 bases and J gave up 0 bases, with 4 bases separating them.

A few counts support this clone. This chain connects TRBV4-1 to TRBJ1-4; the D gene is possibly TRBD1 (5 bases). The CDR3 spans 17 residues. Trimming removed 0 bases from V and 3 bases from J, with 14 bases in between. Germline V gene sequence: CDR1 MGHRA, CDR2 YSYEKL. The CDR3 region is CASSQETRAIPNEKLFF. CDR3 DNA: TGCGCCAGCAGCCAAGAGACCAGGGCTATACCTAATGAAAAACTGTTTTTT.